This TCR beta chain is from a study of control samples from healthy donors and cancer patients. This table comes from immunoSEQ multiplex PCR, and its TCRdb copy is limited to in-frame clones, with some not included. The data show about 190,000 clones, about 91% seen once. The sequenced sample was blood. This clonotype originated in a man aged 25 to 40 in good health.

CDR3 residues: CASSTRGTDSYEQYF. CDR3 coding DNA: TGTGCCAGCAGCACCCGTGGGACCGATTCCTACGAGCAGTACTTC. The genes are TRBV21-1 and TRBJ2-7. TRBV21-1 is termed a pseudogene. There are 15 residues in the CDR3.